The rows below give T cell receptor beta chains drawn from one sample of a study of beta chain features in type 1 diabetes. Only in-frame clones appear in the TCRdb table, and some are missing; sequencing was by immunoSEQ multiplex PCR. The sample has around 250,000 clones; about 30% are singletons. Sequences were obtained from central memory CD4+ T cells from blood. All receptors derive from a man aged 25-45 years in good health. The CDR3 runs from the conserved cysteine through the conserved F or W. A D gene is named only where the DNA matches it firmly. Size is omitted from some rows. Given values are once, few, many or a class for expanded clones.

J gene	D gene	V gene	clone size	CDR3 length	CDR3 protein	CDR3 DNA
TRBJ2-4	NA	TRBV4-3	few	14	CASSQDLKGNIQYF	TGCGCCAGCAGCCAAGATCTTAAGGGAAACATTCAGTACTTC
TRBJ2-7	NA	TRBV10-3	many	14	CAISDGSKPYEQYF	TGTGCCATCAGTGACGGGTCTAAACCCTACGAGCAGTACTTC
TRBJ1-1	NA	TRBV11-2	few	12	CASSLPSPEAFF	TGTGCCAGCAGCTTACCTTCCCCTGAAGCTTTCTTT
TRBJ1-2	NA	TRBV25-1	NA	15	CASKDSTPPNYGYTF	TGTGCCAGCAAGGACAGCACACCGCCCAACTATGGCTACACCTTC
TRBJ2-5	TRBD1	TRBV7-8	NA	15	CASSRGTGNQETQYF	TGTGCCAGCAGCCGCGGGACAGGGAATCAAGAGACCCAGTACTTC
TRBJ2-7	TRBD1	TRBV29-1	few	15	CSVEGVAGGMSEQYF	TGCAGCGTTGAAGGGGTCGCAGGGGGCATGAGCGAGCAGTACTTC
TRBJ1-1	NA	TRBV7-9	NA	14	CASSLAFSTAGAFF	TGTGCCAGCAGCTTAGCCTTTTCAACTGCGGGCGCTTTCTTT
TRBJ2-1	NA	TRBV5-4	NA	14	CASTLQGEGVMEFF	TGTGCCAGCACCCTCCAAGGCGAGGGGGTGATGGAGTTCTTC
TRBJ2-7	NA	TRBV2	NA	13	CASNQGIPYEQYF	TGTGCCAGCAATCAGGGTATACCCTACGAGCAGTACTTC
TRBJ1-5	TRBD1	TRBV30	few	17	CAWSVRDRYSIRQPQHF	TGTGCCTGGAGTGTACGGGACAGGTATTCTATAAGGCAGCCCCAGCATTTT
TRBJ2-1	NA	TRBV6-1	NA	14	CASSVQGRYNEQFF	TGTGCCAGCAGTGTGCAGGGCAGGTACAATGAGCAGTTCTTC
TRBJ2-7	TRBD1	TRBV5-1	NA	15	CASSPRGTGAYEQYF	TGCGCCAGCAGTCCCCGGGGGACAGGGGCCTACGAGCAGTACTTC
TRBJ2-7	NA	TRBV6-6	NA	12	CASSSMVYEQYF	TGTGCCAGCAGCTCGATGGTCTACGAGCAGTACTTC
TRBJ2-7	NA	TRBV19	few	15	CASSMQRVPSYEQYF	TGTGCCAGTAGTATGCAGCGGGTTCCCTCCTACGAGCAGTACTTC
TRBJ2-5	NA	TRBV28	many	15	CASSSSSGEAETQYF	TGTGCCAGCAGTTCCTCCTCTGGGGAGGCGGAGACCCAGTACTTC
TRBJ2-5	TRBD2	TRBV7-2	NA	16	CASGRTSGGLQETQYF	TGTGCCAGCGGCCGGACTAGCGGGGGGTTACAAGAGACCCAGTACTTC
TRBJ2-1	TRBD2	TRBV11-2	few	16	CASSPRTSGSYNEQFF	TGTGCCAGCAGCCCGCGGACTAGCGGCTCCTACAATGAGCAGTTCTTC
TRBJ2-3	TRBD2	TRBV29-1	NA	15	CSVLGLAGGPDTQYF	TGCAGCGTACTCGGACTAGCGGGAGGGCCCGATACGCAGTATTTT
TRBJ2-7	TRBD2	TRBV5-4	few	17	CASSLVYGAGSPSEQYF	TGTGCCAGCAGCTTGGTGTACGGAGCGGGGAGTCCCTCCGAGCAGTACTTC
TRBJ2-3	NA	TRBV29-1	NA	13	CSVNLGSGNTQYF	TGCAGCGTTAATCTGGGGAGCGGAAATACGCAGTATTTT
TRBJ2-3	TRBD2	TRBV4-2	few	17	CASSQQTSGVKTDTQYF	TGTGCCAGCAGCCAACAGACTAGCGGGGTTAAGACAGATACGCAGTATTTT